Presented here are 18 T cell receptor beta chains from one specimen sequenced in a study of OX40 agonist ivuxolimab in advanced cancers. Only in-frame clones appear in the TCRdb table, and some are missing; sequencing was by immunoSEQ multiplex PCR. This table has approximately 84,000 clones, 86% appearing once. The sequencing here drew on CD4+ or CD8+ T cells sorted from blood, taken in a trial of the OX40 agonist ivuxolimab. The receptors derive from an adult with an advanced solid tumor such as melanoma, head and neck, liver or kidney cancer.

This clone has only one observation. V usage is TRBV7-2 and J usage is TRBJ2-3, with D hard to call. CDR3 length equals 14 residues. CDR1 is SGHTA, CDR2 FQGNSA, per germline. The germline V and J ends were trimmed by 3 bases and 1 base, with 8 bases remaining between them. The CDR3 is CASSLNGGTDTQYF. The CDR3 DNA reads as TGTGCCAGCAGCTTGAATGGGGGCACAGATACGCAGTATTTT. Complete variable domain (other parts from reference TRBV7-2 and TRBJ2-3): GAGVSQSPSNKVTEKGKDVELRCDPISGHTALYWYRQSLGQGLEFLIYFQGNSAPDKSGLPSDRFSAERTGGSVSTLTIQRTQQEDSAVYLCASSLNGGTDTQYFGPGTRLTVL.

This sequence joins TRBV2 and TRBJ2-7; 8 positions match TRBD2. CDR1 and CDR2 (germline): SNHLY, FYNNEI. CDR3 size: 15 residues. The ends lost 0 bases at V and 6 bases at J; junction bases unmatched: 7. The CDR3 bases are TGTGCCAGCAGTGAAGCCGGCGGGGGGAGGAGCGAGCAGTACTTC. Amino acid sequence: CASSEAGGGRSEQYF.

V gene TRBV14 combines with J gene TRBJ2-1; D is tentatively TRBD1 or TRBD2 (7 bases each). The CDR3 is 16 residues long. V shed 2 bases and J shed 5 bases, with 16 bases lying between them. In germline, CDR1 is SGHDN, CDR2 FVKESK. The CDR3 loop reads CASSQREGRGNNEQFF. For the CDR3, the DNA is TGTGCCAGCAGCCAAAGGGAGGGCAGGGGGAACAATGAGCAGTTCTTC.

Within the sample, this clone is medium-sized. This CDR3 reads CASSEWAGANYGYTF. In nucleotides, the CDR3 is TGTGCCAGCAGTGAATGGGCAGGGGCTAACTATGGCTACACCTTC. V gene TRBV2 combines with J gene TRBJ1-2; weak D call: TRBD1 (6 bases). The ends were cut back, 2 bases at V and 0 bases at J, with 10 bases in the middle. CDR3 length equals 15 residues. In germline, CDR1 is SNHLY, CDR2 FYNNEI.

The rearrangement uses TRBV5-4 and TRBJ2-7; D unclear. This CDR3 spans 13 amino acids. V was shortened by 4 bases and J by 0 bases, with 8 bases between the two germline ends. Germline assignment: CDR1 SGHNT and CDR2 YYREEE (reference sequence). The CDR3 coding sequence is TGTGCCAGCAGCCCTCAACCCTCCTACGAGCAGTACTTC. This translates into CASSPQPSYEQYF.

The chain recombines TRBV2 with TRBJ1-6, with D maybe TRBD1 (5 bases). V lost 3 bases, J lost 7 bases, and 10 bases lay in between. The CDR3 totals 14 residues. Germline-derived CDR1 and CDR2 are SNHLY and FYNNEI. CDR3 protein: CASSERGENSPLHF. The CDR3 coding sequence is TGTGCCAGCAGTGAGCGGGGCGAAAATTCACCCCTCCACTTT.

J is TRBJ1-5 and V is TRBV19; 9 bases fit TRBD1. CDR3 length: 16 amino acids. Unmatched junction bases numbered 11, after V lost 8 bases and J lost 3 bases. Germline CDR1 LNHDA, CDR2 SQIVND (reference sequence). CDR3: CASGQGPYYFNQPQHF. The CDR3 DNA reads as TGTGCCAGTGGACAGGGGCCATACTATTTCAATCAGCCCCAGCATTTT.

The chain recombines TRBV11-2 with TRBJ1-1, with a weak D call TRBD1 (6 bases). Looked up from germline, CDR1 is SGHAT and CDR2 is FQNNGV. The CDR3 extends over 15 amino acids. Trimming pared 2 bases from V and 3 bases from J, leaving 13 bases between. CDR3: CASSLQGLRDTEAFF. DNA of the CDR3: TGTGCCAGCAGCTTACAGGGGCTACGGGACACTGAAGCTTTCTTT.

The chain combines TRBV19 with TRBJ2-2, with 7 bases that match TRBD1. Per the germline V gene, CDR1 is LNHDA and CDR2 is SQIVND (reference sequence). V lost 2 bases to trimming and J lost 8 bases; unmatched junction nucleotides: 8. This CDR3 has 15 amino acids. The CDR3 DNA follows: TGTGCCAGTAGTATATTCATAGGGGGCGAAGGGGAGCTGTTTTTT. It specifies CASSIFIGGEGELFF.

The CDR3 DNA reads TGTGCCTCCCCGAGGGACGGCACCTACGAGCAGTACTTC. Protein: CASPRDGTYEQYF. The chain links TRBV6-1 to TRBJ2-7; TRBD1 or TRBD2 may be the D gene (5 bases each). The CDR3 has 13 residues. The V and J ends lost 11 bases and 2 bases respectively, with 16 bases between them. Germline-derived CDR1 and CDR2 are MNHNS and SASEGT.

The chain has TRBV10-3 and TRBJ1-5; D is unclear. The germline V and J ends were trimmed by 4 bases and 5 bases, with 12 bases remaining between them. Germline-derived CDR1 and CDR2 are ENHRY and SYGVKD. CDR3 size: 14 residues. CDR3 residues: CAISADFQDQPQHF. The CDR3 nucleotides are TGTGCCATCAGTGCAGACTTTCAAGATCAGCCCCAGCATTTT.

The V and J genes are TRBV15 and TRBJ2-3, with D perhaps TRBD2 (6 bases). CDR1 is LNHNV, CDR2 YYDKDF, per germline (reference sequence). Between the trimmed V and J ends, which lost 3 bases and 6 bases, there was a span of 13 bases. This CDR3 has 14 residues. This chain's CDR3 is CATSRGLGLDTQYF. The CDR3 nucleotides read TGTGCCACCAGCAGGGGACTGGGGTTGGATACGCAGTATTTT.

The chain recombines TRBV29-1 with TRBJ1-1; 9 bases align to TRBD1. The junction had 6 bases not matched to a gene; V was cut back by 7 bases and J by 3 bases. CDR1 and CDR2 from the germline V gene are SQVTM and ANQGSEA. This CDR3 has 13 amino acids. The CDR3 DNA follows: TGCAGCGCCCGGACAGGGGTGGACACTGAAGCTTTCTTT. Protein: CSARTGVDTEAFF.

The table lists this clone with a few counts. The rearrangement links TRBV7-9 to TRBJ2-2, with 7 bases lining up with TRBD1. The CDR3 loop spans 14 amino acids. The germline CDR1 and CDR2 sequences are SEHNR and FQNEAQ (reference sequence). The V gene end was trimmed by 4 bases and the J gene end by 4 bases; junction bases not matched to a gene: 3. Here the CDR3 DNA reads TGTGCCAGCAGCTCGGGACAGACCACCGGGGAGCTGTTTTTT. It translates to CASSSGQTTGELFF.

CDR3 nucleotides: TGTGCCAGCAGCTTAGGGTCCGGTCGACTGACTGGAAACACCATATATTTT. Amino acids: CASSLGSGRLTGNTIYF. The V gene is TRBV7-2, the J gene TRBJ1-3, with no clear D. Germline V gene sequence: CDR1 SGHTA, CDR2 FQGNSA. This CDR3 spans 17 amino acids. V shed 1 base and J shed 2 bases, with 15 bases lying between them.

V and J are TRBV19 and TRBJ1-1; 7 bases agree with TRBD1. After removal of 1 base from V and 5 bases from J, the junction contained 10 bases not matched to a gene. The germline gives CDR1 LNHDA, CDR2 SQIVND (reference sequence). The CDR3 totals 16 residues. DNA for the CDR3: TGTGCCAGTAGTATAGGCAGGAACAGGGGAGGAACTGAAGCTTTCTTT. Its translation: CASSIGRNRGGTEAFF.

This CDR3 is CASTPLGRGGLAGRFNEQFF. Here the CDR3 DNA reads TGTGCCAGTACCCCATTAGGACGGGGAGGACTAGCGGGGAGGTTCAATGAGCAGTTCTTC. The chain couples TRBV19 to TRBJ2-1; 12 nucleotides align to TRBD2. CDR1 and CDR2 from the germline V gene are LNHDA and SQIVND (reference sequence). Trimming at V came to 7 bases and at J to 6 bases, leaving 22 bases not matched to a gene. The CDR3 is 20 amino acids. Combining the CDR3 with reference TRBV19 and TRBJ2-1 gives the whole variable domain DGGITQSPKYLFRKEGQNVTLSCEQNLNHDAMYWYRQDPGQGLRLIYYSQIVNDFQKGDIAEGYSVSREKKESFPLTVTSAQKNPTAFYLCASTPLGRGGLAGRFNEQFFGPGTRLTVL.

This chain joins TRBV5-1 and TRBJ1-5; tentatively, D is TRBD1 (5 bases). Looked up from germline, CDR1 is SGHRS and CDR2 is YFSETQ. V lost 0 bases and J 3 bases, leaving 10 bases between the germline ends. The CDR3 covers 15 residues. CDR3 region: CASSLGGVDNQPQHF. CDR3 bases: TGCGCCAGCAGCTTGGGAGGGGTCGACAATCAGCCCCAGCATTTT.